This T cell receptor beta chain was found in a study of vaccination effects on CD4 cells after COVID-19. As for the study in general: Post-vaccination samples were obtained at early and late time points from three convalescent patients. Study-level points and caveats: There were few convalescent patients in the study and no early post-infection timepoints.

TCRdb's table, derived via immunoSEQ multiplex PCR, lists solely in-frame clones and lacks some. Altogether fewer than 15,000 clones are present, 73% being singletons, with the ten largest covering approximately 33%. The V end lost 0 bases, the J end lost 0 bases, and 4 bases lay between the germline ends. In germline, CDR1 is MNHEY, CDR2 SVGEGT. This CDR3 has 14 residues. Before sequencing took place, the ViraFEST assay used viral peptide pools to expand antigen-specific CD4+ T cells. CD4+ T cell isolation took place after 10 days of culture. By PCR, the person was confirmed to have had SARS-CoV-2 infection between March and December 2020. Either the BNT162b2 or mRNA-1273 vaccine was given to participants in two doses. The authors exchanged half the medium for IL-2 medium on days 3 and 7. This clone was observed once. What it binds is unknown.

This receptor was taken from a human donor who had a prior SARS-CoV-2 infection. The chain carries TRBV6-2 or TRBV6-3 and TRBJ2-3; no definite D call. The sample was CD4+ T cells from PBMCs cultured with HCoV-NL63 spike peptides, taken after COVID-19 vaccination. CDR3 bases: TGTGCCAGCAGTTACTCCTTTAGCACAGATACGCAGTATTTT. Its protein product is CASSYSFSTDTQYF.